A single sample is the source of the 25 T cell receptor beta chains below, sequenced in a study of human T cells and chemical hapten exposure. Documented time point: pre-sensitization, week 0. Treatment meaning: therapeutic diphenylcyclopropenone sensitization with weekly scalp DPC. Via MiXCR, TCRdb re-called the RACE reads, giving one row per CDR3 protein. The sample carries about 260,000 distinct CDR3 sequences, roughly 8.9% recorded once. The material sequenced was whole blood, taken in connection with sensitization to the hapten diphenylcyclopropenone (DPC). The receptors stem from a woman in her 40s with alopecia areata. Some clones in this sample may be carry-over from other donors' samples.

The chain joins TRBV12-3 or TRBV12-4 to TRBJ2-1; TRBD2 matches 14 bases. This CDR3 contains 16 residues. V lost 4 bases, J lost 2 bases, and 1 base stayed unmatched. The CDR3 DNA sequence: TGTGCCAGCAGTTCGGGACTAGCGGGAGCCTACAATGAGCAGTTCTTC. Translation gives CASSSGLAGAYNEQFF.

This clonotype has a count of ten or more. The V call is TRBV7-9, the J call TRBJ1-1; D is unclear. In germline, CDR1 is SEHNR, CDR2 FQNEAQ (reference sequence). CDR3 length: 13 residues. The ends were cut back, 2 bases at V and 3 bases at J, with 7 bases in the middle. The CDR3 spells CASSLHSDTEAFF. The CDR3 DNA reads TGTGCCAGCAGCTTACACAGCGACACTGAAGCTTTCTTT.

This clonotype has more than one count but fewer than ten. The chain is built from TRBV18 and TRBJ1-1; D call uncertain. The CDR3 length is 13 residues. Germline assignment: CDR1 KGHSH and CDR2 LQKENI. V was clipped by 3 bases and J by 6 bases, with 11 bases between them. As DNA, the CDR3 is TGTGCCAGCTCACCGGGTCTAGAGTCTGAAGCTTTCTTT. This gives the protein CASSPGLESEAFF. The full variable domain, in which reference TRBV18 and TRBJ1-1 provide the parts outside the CDR3, is NAGVMQNPRHLVRRRGQEARLRCSPMKGHSHVYWYRQLPEEGLKFMVYLQKENIIDESGMPKERFSAEFPKEGPSILRIQQVVRGDSAAYFCASSPGLESEAFFGQGTRLTVV.

This clonotype came up many times. The CDR3 is CASNLSGAKLFF. CDR3 coding DNA: TGTGCCAGCAATCTTTCAGGGGCGAAACTGTTTTTT. This chain connects TRBV28 to TRBJ1-4, with D maybe TRBD1 (6 bases). Germline CDR1 reads MDHEN; CDR2 reads SYDVKM. The CDR3 has 12 residues. Trimming removed 7 bases at V and 11 bases at J, with 14 bases between.

This clonotype was seen a few times. This rearrangement joins TRBV2 to TRBJ2-1, with TRBD2 matching over 8 bases. Germline lookup yields CDR1 SNHLY and CDR2 FYNNEI. Losses at the gene ends were 0 bases for V and 8 bases for J; bases not matched to a gene: 15. The CDR3 covers 18 residues. The CDR3, as DNA: TGTGCCAGCAGTGAAGCGCCTCAATTTGCGGGAGGAAAAGATGAGCAGTTCTTC. Protein: CASSEAPQFAGGKDEQFF.

As to this clonotype: It may be a read error: a sequence one base away is much more abundant. The chain combines TRBV6-5 with TRBJ2-7; D remains unclear. The CDR3 runs to 13 residues. Germline V lookup: CDR1 MNHEY, CDR2 SVGAGI. In DNA form, the CDR3 reads TGTGCCAGCAATTACGCACAGACTTACGAGCAGTACTTC. This encodes CASNYAQTYEQYF.

This clonotype was picked up many times. The chain joins TRBV12-3 or TRBV12-4 to TRBJ1-2; the D gene is possibly TRBD1 (6 bases). Trimming took off 2 bases at V and 7 bases at J, with 11 bases between the two ends. The CDR3 runs 13 residues. The CDR3 spells CASSLNREGGYTF. The CDR3, as DNA: TGTGCCAGCAGTTTAAACAGGGAAGGTGGCTACACCTTC.

This clonotype was found many times. This CDR3 is CASSPTGQGNYEQYF. DNA of the CDR3: TGTGCCAGCAGCCCGACCGGACAGGGGAACTACGAGCAGTACTTC. This rearrangement joins TRBV6-2 or TRBV6-3 to TRBJ2-7; 9 positions agree with TRBD1. V shed 6 bases and J 3 bases; nucleotides not matched to a gene: 9. The CDR3 runs 15 residues. Germline V CDR1 and CDR2: MNHEY, SVGEGT.

This clonotype was seen at least ten times. The chain joins TRBV7-2 to TRBJ2-6; D is uncertain. Trimming took 5 bases from V and 2 from J, leaving 10 bases between them. The germline V gene encodes CDR1 SGHTA and CDR2 FQGNSA. The CDR3 extends over 15 amino acids. The CDR3 DNA reads as TGTGCCAGCAGCCCTACTCTGGCTGGGGCCAACGTCCTGACTTTC. Amino acid sequence: CASSPTLAGANVLTF.

CDR3 protein: CASSGTGATEAFF. The CDR3 DNA follows: TGTGCCAGCAGTGGTACAGGGGCCACTGAAGCTTTCTTT. The chain joins TRBV12-3 or TRBV12-4 to TRBJ1-1; TRBD1 matches 7 bases. Unmatched junction bases numbered 4, after V lost 5 bases and J lost 4 bases. This CDR3 comprises 13 residues.

The J gene is TRBJ1-1, the V gene TRBV2; TRBD1 aligns across 8 bases. The V and J ends lost 8 bases and 5 bases, in that order; junction bases with no gene match: 7. The CDR3 has 13 amino acids. Germline CDR1 and CDR2: SNHLY and FYNNEI. Written as DNA, the CDR3 is TGTGCCAGCGCGATGACAGGGGTAACTGAAGCTTTCTTT. Its translation: CASAMTGVTEAFF.

This clonotype has a handful of counts. The CDR3 DNA is TGTGCCAGCAGTTACCGGACAGGGGGTTGGACTGAAGCTTTCTTT. Protein sequence: CASSYRTGGWTEAFF. J is TRBJ1-1 and V is TRBV6-2 or TRBV6-3; TRBD1 aligns across 10 bases. CDR3 length: 15 amino acids. V shed 2 bases, J shed 5 bases, and the junction held 5 bases outside the gene matches. CDR1 is MNHEY and CDR2 is SVGEGT in the germline V gene.

This clonotype has more than one count but fewer than ten. The chain couples TRBV30 to TRBJ2-1; TRBD2 aligns across 8 bases. The CDR3 loop spans 14 amino acids. Per the germline V gene, CDR1 is GTSNPN and CDR2 is SVGIG (reference sequence). The V segment lost 0 bases and the J segment 11 bases; nucleotides outside the gene matches: 9. CDR3 region: CAWSVGTSYRQQFF. The CDR3 DNA sequence: TGTGCCTGGAGTGTGGGGACTAGTTATCGGCAGCAGTTCTTC.

The V gene is TRBV29-1, the J gene TRBJ2-2, with TRBD2 as a possible D gene (5 bases). The CDR3 runs to 11 residues. The germline V and J ends were trimmed by 7 bases and 5 bases, with 8 bases remaining between them. Per the germline V gene, CDR1 is SQVTM and CDR2 is ANQGSEA. The CDR3 sequence: CSAGLTGELFF. The CDR3 coding sequence is TGCAGCGCTGGACTTACCGGGGAGCTGTTTTTT.

This clonotype appeared a few times. V usage is TRBV12-3 or TRBV12-4 and J usage is TRBJ2-7; 7 bases map to TRBD2. The trim removed 3 bases at V and 3 bases at J, leaving 5 bases unmatched. The CDR3 covers 14 residues. For the CDR3, the DNA is TGTGCCAGCAGTTTTGCGCGGGGGAACTACGAGCAGTACTTC. It yields the protein CASSFARGNYEQYF.

About this clonotype itself: It may be a read error: a sequence one base away is much more abundant. This chain connects TRBV7-2 to TRBJ2-1; D gene uncertain. V was shortened by 4 bases and J by 0 bases, with 10 bases between the two germline ends. Per germline, CDR1 SGHTA and CDR2 FQGNSA. There are 15 residues in the CDR3. The CDR3 DNA sequence: TGTGCCAGCAGCTCCGACTGGGGCTCCTACAATGAGCAGTTCTTC. It codes for CASSSDWGSYNEQFF.

V usage is TRBV7-9 and J usage is TRBJ1-2; no clear D gene. The CDR3 covers 15 residues. V lost 0 bases, J lost 4 bases, and 12 bases lay in between. Germline CDR1 reads SEHNR; CDR2 reads FQNEAQ (reference sequence). Here the CDR3 reads CASSLAASYSYGYTF. CDR3 bases: TGTGCCAGCAGCTTAGCCGCGAGTTATAGCTATGGCTACACCTTC.

CDR3 amino acids: CASSPTGEEQFF. The CDR3 DNA is TGTGCCAGCAGCCCCACCGGGGAAGAGCAGTTCTTC. The chain combines TRBV11-2 with TRBJ2-1; possible D gene TRBD2, 5 bases. Germline V CDR1 and CDR2: SGHAT, FQNNGV. V was cut by 5 bases and J by 10 bases, with 12 bases left in between. This CDR3 is 12 amino acids long.

The chain links TRBV27 to TRBJ1-2, with TRBD1 matching over 8 bases. Unmatched junction bases numbered 11, after V lost 6 bases and J lost 8 bases. The CDR3 is 14 amino acids. CDR1 MNHEY and CDR2 SMNVEV come from the germline V gene (reference sequence). Here the CDR3 reads CASSPMTGDNGYTF. CDR3 nucleotides: TGTGCCAGCAGCCCTATGACAGGGGATAACGGCTACACCTTC.

This clonotype was found many times. The V and J genes are TRBV7-2 and TRBJ2-7; 7 bases are shared with TRBD2. Germline-derived CDR1 and CDR2 are SGHTA and FQGNSA. This CDR3 has 15 residues. V lost 1 base, J lost 3 bases, and 6 bases stayed unmatched. The CDR3 bases are TGTGCCAGCAGCTTAGTGATAGCGGGTCGCTACGAGCAGTACTTC. The encoded protein is CASSLVIAGRYEQYF.

DNA of the CDR3: TGTGCCAGCAGTTTACTACGACAGGGCAATTCACCCCTCCACTTT. It codes for CASSLLRQGNSPLHF. V is TRBV28 and J is TRBJ1-6, with TRBD1 identical over 7 bases. CDR3 length equals 15 residues. Germline CDR1 reads MDHEN; CDR2 reads SYDVKM. The V gene end was trimmed by 2 bases and the J gene end by 7 bases; junction bases not matched to a gene: 5.

This clonotype has just a few counts. This sequence joins TRBV7-3 and TRBJ2-1, with D unresolved. The V gene lost 5 bases and the J gene lost 10 bases, with 15 bases spanning the gap. The V gene's germline CDR1 is SGHTA and CDR2 FQGTGA. The CDR3 is 13 residues long. CDR3 residues: CASSPIGSVEQFF. The CDR3 nucleotides read TGTGCCAGCAGCCCCATAGGTTCGGTAGAGCAGTTCTTC.

In its sample, this clonotype was seen a few times. This chain joins TRBV5-1 and TRBJ2-2; 14 bases agree with TRBD2. Trimming at V came to 6 bases and at J to 6 bases, leaving 7 bases not matched to a gene. Germline V gene lookup returns CDR1 SGHRS and CDR2 YFSETQ. The CDR3 is made up of 16 amino acids. The DNA for the CDR3 is TGCGCCAGCAAGCCGATGGGACTAGCGGGAGCCGGGGAGCTGTTTTTT. It translates to CASKPMGLAGAGELFF. Full variable domain (remainder filled in from reference TRBV5-1 and TRBJ2-2): KAGVTQTPRYLIKTRGQQVTLSCSPISGHRSVSWYQQTPGQGLQFLFEYFSETQRNKGNFPGRFSGRQFSNSRSEMNVSTLELGDSALYLCASKPMGLAGAGELFFGEGSRLTVL.

The rearrangement joins TRBV28 to TRBJ1-2, with D perhaps matching TRBD1 (6 bases). CDR1 and CDR2 (germline): MDHEN, SYDVKM. Trimming removed 6 bases from V and 4 bases from J, with 12 bases in between. The CDR3 spans 13 residues. CDR3 in DNA: TGTGCCAGCAGGAATTCGGACAGCTATGGCTACACCTTC. Translated: CASRNSDSYGYTF.

This clonotype occurred a few times. The chain recombines TRBV20-1 with TRBJ2-2, with 10 bases identical to TRBD2. The CDR3 loop spans 16 amino acids. Germline lookup yields CDR1 DFQATT and CDR2 SNEGSKA (reference sequence). The junction had 9 bases not matched to a gene; V was cut back by 2 bases and J by 6 bases. The CDR3, as DNA: TGCAGTGCTAGAAGGGAGCCTAGCGGGAGCTCCGGGGAGCTGTTTTTT. Amino acid sequence: CSARREPSGSSGELFF.